The entry below describes one TCR beta chain. The CDR3 is 16 amino acids. Per germline, CDR1 LGHNA and CDR2 YNFKEQ. The V segment lost 3 bases and the J segment 2 bases; nucleotides outside the gene matches: 8. The data were taken from a study of early T cells in non-severe SARS-CoV-2 infection. The wider study: Sequencing used unsorted whole-blood bulk RNA, so chains lack pairing.

TCRdb re-called the 5' RACE reads with MiXCR, one entry per CDR3 protein. The data hold roughly 66,000 distinct CDR3 sequences, with roughly 10% observed a single time. The sequenced sample was whole blood. V and J are TRBV4-2 and TRBJ2-7; 9 positions match TRBD1. The clonotype originates from an adult who was a healthcare worker with PCR-confirmed SARS-CoV-2 infection or an uninfected control (not recorded which). CDR3 coding DNA: TGTGCCAGCAGCCAGGCAGGGACAGGGAAGCCCTACGAGCAGTACTTC. It translates to CASSQAGTGKPYEQYF.